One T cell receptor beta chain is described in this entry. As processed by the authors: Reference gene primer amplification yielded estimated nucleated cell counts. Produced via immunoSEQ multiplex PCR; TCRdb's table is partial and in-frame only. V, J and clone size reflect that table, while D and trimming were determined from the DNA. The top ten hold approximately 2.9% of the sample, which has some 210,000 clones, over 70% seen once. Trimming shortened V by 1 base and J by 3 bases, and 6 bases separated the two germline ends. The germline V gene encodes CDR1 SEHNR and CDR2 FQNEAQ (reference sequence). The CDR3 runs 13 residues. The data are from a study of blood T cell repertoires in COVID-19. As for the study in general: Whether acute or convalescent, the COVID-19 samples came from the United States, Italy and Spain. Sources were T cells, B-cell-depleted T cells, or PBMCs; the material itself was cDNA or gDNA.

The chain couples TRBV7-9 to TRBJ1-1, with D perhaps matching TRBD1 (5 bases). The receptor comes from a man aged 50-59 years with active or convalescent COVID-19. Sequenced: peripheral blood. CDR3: CASSLEGDTEAFF. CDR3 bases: TGTGCCAGCAGCTTAGAAGGGGACACTGAAGCTTTCTTT.